The 2 T cell receptor beta chains presented below share a single source sample, sequenced in a study of CD8 T cells in ankylosing spondylitis. TCRdb processed the 5' RACE reads anew with MiXCR; each CDR3 protein has one entry. This sample has under 300,000 distinct CDR3 sequences, with roughly 10% found just once. The specimen was blood, either unsorted or a sorted T cell fraction (not recorded which). The receptors originated from a male donor with ankylosing spondylitis or in good health (not recorded which).

This clonotype was picked up many times. The chain links TRBV3-1 to TRBJ1-1; D gene ambiguous. The CDR3 runs to 13 residues. Trimming removed 4 bases at V and 3 bases at J, with 9 bases between. The V gene's germline CDR1 is LGHDT and CDR2 YNNKEL (reference sequence). The CDR3 is CASSRGVYTEAFF. CDR3 coding DNA: TGTGCCAGCAGCCGCGGGGTATACACTGAAGCTTTCTTT.

This clonotype was seen many times. This sequence joins TRBV12-3 or TRBV12-4 and TRBJ2-1, with TRBD1 as a possible D gene (6 bases). This CDR3 has 16 amino acids. The V end was cut by 5 bases, the J end by 0 bases, with 14 bases between. CDR3 in DNA: TGTGCCAGCAGTCCCGGTGGGGGCAACTCCTACAATGAGCAGTTCTTC. Protein sequence: CASSPGGGNSYNEQFF.